This is a list of T cell receptor beta chains from one sample in a study of CD8 T cells in Susac syndrome. TCRdb ran MiXCR on the immunoSEQ multiplex PCR reads and lists one entry per CDR3 protein. The sample contains over 100,000 distinct CDR3 sequences, 90% to 96% of which appear only once. The sequenced sample consisted of CD4+ T cells from PBMCs. These receptors all come from a human donor in good health. Each CDR3 is given with its conserved first and last residue. The D gene is left open where the match is weak. Size is stated for part of the rows, as once, few or many counts, or as a class when the clone is expanded.

>TRBV27|.|.|TRBJ1-5
CASRLTGFPSNQPQHF
TGTGCCAGCAGACTTACAGGGTTCCCGAGCAATCAGCCCCAGCATTTT
>TRBV6-2/TRBV6-3|.|.|TRBJ2-7
CASSSRRRPSLHEQYF
TGTGCCAGCAGTTCCCGTAGGCGTCCTTCTCTCCACGAGCAGTACTTC
>TRBV7-2|TRBD1|.|TRBJ1-5
CASSLALGQDWHF
TGTGCCAGCAGCTTAGCGTTGGGACAGGATTGGCATTTT
>TRBV4-3|TRBD2|.|TRBJ2-7
CASSQAGLAVHEQYF
TGCGCCAGCAGCCAAGCCGGCCTAGCGGTCCACGAGCAGTACTTC
>TRBV18|.|.|TRBJ2-5
CASSPPTTRETQYF
TGTGCCAGCTCACCACCGACTACCCGGGAGACCCAGTACTTC
>TRBV9|.|.|TRBJ2-1
CASSVGGGYGTAQLHEQFF
TGTGCCAGCAGCGTAGGTGGGGGGTACGGTACAGCCCAACTACATGAGCAGTTCTTC
>TRBV3-1|.|.|TRBJ2-7
CASSQNDLLNEQYF
TGTGCCAGCAGCCAGAATGACCTACTGAACGAGCAGTACTTC
>TRBV29-1|TRBD2|once|TRBJ2-2
CSVVAGVVTGELFF
TGCAGCGTTGTCGCGGGGGTAGTCACCGGGGAGCTGTTTTTT
>TRBV28|.|.|TRBJ1-1
CASSLQTGNTEAFF
TGTGCCAGCAGTCTACAGACGGGGAACACTGAAGCTTTCTTT
>TRBV28|TRBD2|.|TRBJ2-3
CASSLASGRATQYF
TGTGCCAGCAGTCTCGCTAGCGGGAGGGCTACGCAGTATTTT
>TRBV25-1|.|.|TRBJ2-3
CASSHDSRDTQYF
TGTGCCAGCAGTCACGACAGCCGGGATACGCAGTATTTT
>TRBV4-2|.|.|TRBJ1-5
CASSQGPENQPQHF
TGTGCCAGCAGCCAAGGGCCGGAGAATCAGCCCCAGCATTTT
>TRBV20-1|.|.|TRBJ2-1
CSAMGPAHNEQFF
TGCAGTGCGATGGGACCAGCGCACAATGAGCAGTTCTTC
>TRBV15|.|.|TRBJ1-4
CATSRDEGGLATNEKLFF
TGTGCCACCAGCAGAGATGAAGGCGGGCTTGCAACTAATGAAAAACTGTTTTTT
>TRBV24-1|.|.|TRBJ1-5
CATSAPGRDQPQHF
TGTGCCACCAGTGCCCCAGGGAGAGATCAGCCCCAGCATTTT
>TRBV23-1|.|.|TRBJ1-4
CASSQSTRAEKLFF
TGCGCCAGCAGTCAATCGACCCGCGCCGAAAAACTGTTTTTT
>TRBV29-1|.|.|TRBJ2-5
CSVEGGAGVSETQYF
TGCAGCGTTGAAGGGGGGGCGGGAGTATCAGAGACCCAGTACTTC
>TRBV6-6|TRBD1|.|TRBJ1-2
CASSYTGVNYGYTF
TGTGCCAGCAGTTACACAGGGGTCAACTATGGCTACACCTTC
>TRBV5-1|TRBD1|.|TRBJ2-7
CASSVGTGNYEQYF
TGCGCCAGCAGCGTCGGGACAGGGAACTACGAGCAGTACTTC
>TRBV29-1|.|.|TRBJ1-1
CSVPGLNTEAFF
TGCAGCGTGCCAGGTTTGAACACTGAAGCTTTCTTT
>TRBV4-1|TRBD2|.|TRBJ2-5
CASSQANGLAGAETQYF
TGCGCCAGCAGCCAAGCCAACGGACTAGCGGGAGCAGAGACCCAGTACTTC
>TRBV7-3|.|once|TRBJ2-2
CASSNLAGSGELFF
TGTGCCAGCAGCAACCTGGCGGGGAGTGGGGAGCTGTTTTTT
>TRBV3-1|.|.|TRBJ1-1
CASSQVGGNSEAFF
TGTGCCAGCAGCCAAGTTGGCGGGAACAGTGAAGCTTTCTTT
>TRBV5-1|TRBD2|.|TRBJ2-7
CASSNPSGSYEQYF
TGCGCCAGCAGTAACCCTAGCGGGTCCTACGAGCAGTACTTC
>TRBV28|.|.|TRBJ2-7
CASTQGNSYEQYF
TGTGCCAGCACTCAGGGGAACAGCTACGAGCAGTACTTC
>TRBV19|.|.|TRBJ2-7
CASRPATSYEQYF
TGTGCCAGTAGGCCAGCGACATCCTACGAGCAGTACTTC
>TRBV9|.|.|TRBJ2-6
CASSVGWLPGANVLTF
TGTGCCAGCAGCGTAGGCTGGCTTCCCGGGGCCAACGTCCTGACTTTC
>TRBV7-8|.|.|TRBJ1-3
CASSLRLASGNTIYF
TGTGCCAGCAGCCTGAGACTGGCATCAGGAAACACCATATATTTT
>TRBV27|TRBD1|.|TRBJ2-7
CASSPRDSIPYEQYF
TGTGCCAGCAGTCCCCGGGACAGTATTCCCTACGAGCAGTACTTC
>TRBV12-3/TRBV12-4|TRBD1|.|TRBJ2-1
CASSVSGQEQFF
TGTGCCAGCAGTGTGTCGGGACAGGAGCAGTTCTTC
>TRBV2|.|.|TRBJ1-1
CASKRAENTEAFF
TGTGCCAGCAAAAGGGCAGAGAACACTGAAGCTTTCTTT
>TRBV20-1|.|.|TRBJ2-7
CSAVPGGTYEQYF
TGCAGTGCCGTACCAGGCGGAACCTACGAGCAGTACTTC
>TRBV29-1|.|.|TRBJ1-1
CSAANTEAFF
TGCAGCGCTGCGAACACTGAAGCTTTCTTT
>TRBV7-6|TRBD1|.|TRBJ2-2
CASSLYGTGGNTGELFF
TGTGCCAGCAGCTTGTATGGGACAGGGGGAAACACCGGGGAGCTGTTTTTT